Shown below are 32 T cell receptor beta chains from a single sample sequenced in a study of tumour-infiltrating T cells in Burkitt lymphoma. Method: immunoSEQ multiplex PCR; TCRdb's copy keeps in-frame clones and lacks some. The sample carries around 5,000 clones, around 25% recorded once. Sequencing used tumor tissue. The receptor set was obtained from a human donor with diffuse large B-cell lymphoma.

This clone was found a few times. V is TRBV27 and J is TRBJ1-1; 7 nucleotides match TRBD1. This CDR3 is 14 amino acids long. Trimming took 4 bases from V and 4 from J; bases not matched to a gene: 6. Germline V gene sequence: CDR1 MNHEY, CDR2 SMNVEV (reference sequence). CDR3 region: CASSYDQGGTEAFF. Written as DNA, the CDR3 is TGTGCCAGCAGTTATGATCAGGGGGGCACTGAAGCTTTCTTT.

This chain connects TRBV7-9 to TRBJ1-5; D is ambiguous. The CDR3 sequence is 14 residues long. The V and J ends lost 5 bases and 1 base respectively, with 9 bases between them. The germline V gene encodes CDR1 SEHNR and CDR2 FQNEAQ (reference sequence). CDR3 sequence reads: CASSLTASNQPQHF. Written as DNA, the CDR3 is TGTGCCAGCAGCCTTACAGCGAGCAATCAGCCCCAGCATTTT.

The chain links TRBV11-2 to TRBJ1-5; TRBD1 agrees at 7 bases. The junction had 1 base not matched to a gene; V was cut back by 1 base and J by 4 bases. The germline V gene has CDR1 SGHAT and CDR2 FQNNGV. The CDR3 loop spans 14 amino acids. In nucleotides, the CDR3 is TGTGCCAGCAGCTTAGGACAGGGAAATCAGCCCCAGCATTTT. This sequence encodes CASSLGQGNQPQHF.

The J gene is TRBJ2-1, the V gene TRBV18, with 14 positions matching TRBD2. Germline lookup yields CDR1 KGHSH and CDR2 LQKENI. This CDR3 spans 16 amino acids. With 3 bases clipped from V and 8 bases from J, the junction kept 6 bases outside the gene matches. CDR3 region: CASSPVMTSGRDEQFF. The CDR3 DNA reads TGTGCCAGCTCACCTGTTATGACTAGCGGGAGGGATGAGCAGTTCTTC. Full variable domain (outside the CDR3, taken from reference TRBV18 and TRBJ2-1): NAGVMQNPRHLVRRRGQEARLRCSPMKGHSHVYWYRQLPEEGLKFMVYLQKENIIDESGMPKERFSAEFPKEGPSILRIQQVVRGDSAAYFCASSPVMTSGRDEQFFGPGTRLTVL.

The genes are TRBV30 and TRBJ1-6; D is possibly TRBD1 (6 bases). CDR3 size: 14 residues. Trimming removed 0 bases from V and 9 bases from J, with 12 bases in between. The germline V gene has CDR1 GTSNPN and CDR2 SVGIG (reference sequence). The CDR3 region is CAWSVGGGGSPLHF. CDR3 bases: TGTGCCTGGAGTGTAGGAGGGGGGGGTTCACCCCTCCACTTT.

This clone was observed a few times. This rearrangement joins TRBV4-3 to TRBJ2-7, with D possibly matching TRBD1 (5 bases). This CDR3 contains 15 residues. V lost 2 bases and J lost 3, with 14 bases in between. Germline CDR1 LGHNA, CDR2 YSLEER. DNA of the CDR3: TGCGCCAGCAGCCAACTTTGGACAAGCAGCTACGAGCAGTACTTC. This codes for CASSQLWTSSYEQYF.

The CDR3 DNA follows: TGTGCCAGCAGCTCACGGCCTTACGCGAACACCGGGGAGCTGTTTTTT. As protein: CASSSRPYANTGELFF. The genes are TRBV9 and TRBJ2-2; no reliable D call. This CDR3 is built from 16 residues. Looked up from germline, CDR1 is SGDLS and CDR2 is YYNGEE. V lost 4 bases and J 0 bases, leaving 13 bases between the germline ends.

The chain carries TRBV6-1 and TRBJ1-1, with a weak D call TRBD1 (5 bases). The germline gives CDR1 MNHNS, CDR2 SASEGT. There are 12 residues in the CDR3. V lost 7 bases and J lost 4, with 10 bases in between. CDR3 residues: CASTTGGTEAFF. As DNA, the CDR3 is TGTGCCAGCACTACCGGGGGCACTGAAGCTTTCTTT.

J is TRBJ2-3 and V is TRBV4-1; a possible D gene is TRBD1 (6 bases). The V gene's germline CDR1 is MGHRA and CDR2 YSYEKL. The V gene lost 5 bases and the J gene lost 1 base, with 10 bases spanning the gap. This CDR3 comprises 14 residues. The CDR3 reads CASSKRQGTDTQYF. CDR3 DNA sequence: TGCGCCAGCAGCAAAAGACAGGGCACAGATACGCAGTATTTT.

Here the CDR3 reads CAISESSTGNIGGNQPQHF. DNA of the CDR3: TGTGCCATCAGTGAGTCTTCGACAGGGAATATTGGTGGCAATCAGCCCCAGCATTTT. This chain connects TRBV10-3 to TRBJ1-5; 7 positions match TRBD1. CDR1 is ENHRY, CDR2 SYGVKD, per germline. The CDR3 sequence is 19 residues long. J gave up 2 bases and V 0 bases, and 13 bases lay outside the gene matches.

The genes are TRBV7-9 and TRBJ2-1, with D possibly being TRBD1 or TRBD2 (5 bases each). The germline V gene has CDR1 SEHNR and CDR2 FQNEAQ (reference sequence). This CDR3 region has 15 residues. V was trimmed by 2 bases and J by 9 bases, leaving 17 bases between them. As DNA, the CDR3 is TGTGCCAGCAGCTTAAAGGGACCCCGAGGGGTTGAGCAGTTCTTC. Its translation: CASSLKGPRGVEQFF.

The rearrangement uses TRBV27 and TRBJ2-1; TRBD1 or TRBD2 may be the D gene (6 bases each). The CDR3 length is 13 residues. Germline V gives CDR1 MNHEY, CDR2 SMNVEV (reference sequence). The ends were cut back, 0 bases at V and 8 bases at J, with 8 bases in the middle. Written as DNA, the CDR3 is TGTGCCAGCAGTTTATCTAGGGGGGATGAGCAGTTCTTC. As protein: CASSLSRGDEQFF.

This clone was seen only a few times. This rearrangement joins TRBV5-1 to TRBJ2-5, with TRBD1 matching over 8 bases. The CDR3 length is 15 residues. V gave up 2 bases and J gave up 5 bases; unmatched junction bases: 8. Germline V gene data show CDR1 as SGHRS and CDR2 as YFSETQ. The CDR3 is CASSFGQGVKETQYF. The CDR3 nucleotides read TGCGCCAGCAGCTTCGGACAGGGAGTAAAGGAGACCCAGTACTTC.

The chain uses TRBV6-1 and TRBJ2-2; D remains ambiguous. The V gene lost 1 base and the J gene lost 0 bases, with 9 bases spanning the gap. Germline CDR1 reads MNHNS; CDR2 reads SASEGT. The CDR3 contains 16 residues. The CDR3 bases are TGTGCCAGCAGTGAAGAAGGCTACTCGAACACCGGGGAGCTGTTTTTT. Its translation: CASSEEGYSNTGELFF.

The J gene is TRBJ2-1, the V gene TRBV27; 10 bases match TRBD2. V was pared by 4 bases and J by 8 bases, with 14 bases of the junction left unmatched. The germline V gene has CDR1 MNHEY and CDR2 SMNVEV (reference sequence). The CDR3 consists of 17 residues. CDR3: CASSSYRPSGSSDEQFF. CDR3 coding DNA: TGTGCCAGCAGTTCCTACCGACCTAGCGGGAGTTCCGATGAGCAGTTCTTC.

Written as DNA, the CDR3 is TGTGCCAGCAGCTTGGGACAGATCAATGAGCAGTTCTTC. This translates into CASSLGQINEQFF. V and J are TRBV5-4 and TRBJ2-1; maybe TRBD1 (5 bases). The germline CDR1 and CDR2 sequences are SGHNT and YYREEE (reference sequence). The germline V and J ends were trimmed by 0 bases and 6 bases, with 7 bases remaining between them. CDR3 length: 13 residues.

V gene TRBV5-1 combines with J gene TRBJ1-5; D may be TRBD1 (6 bases). This CDR3 is built from 15 residues. Trimming took off 0 bases at V and 2 bases at J, with 9 bases between the two ends. Germline values: CDR1 SGHRS, CDR2 YFSETQ. CDR3 bases: TGCGCCAGCAGCTTGGTTTCAGGGGGCAATCAGCCCCAGCATTTT. It codes for CASSLVSGGNQPQHF.

The genes are TRBV10-3 and TRBJ1-2; the D gene is possibly TRBD1 (6 bases). The germline V gene encodes CDR1 ENHRY and CDR2 SYGVKD. CDR3 length: 13 amino acids. Trimming shortened V by 4 bases and J by 2 bases, and 8 bases separated the two germline ends. The CDR3 sequence: CAISAGENYGYTF. CDR3 nucleotide sequence: TGTGCCATCAGTGCAGGGGAGAACTATGGCTACACCTTC.

The gene calls are TRBV6-5 and TRBJ2-7; 7 bases are shared with TRBD1. Germline assignment: CDR1 MNHEY and CDR2 SVGAGI. The CDR3 totals 14 residues. J was trimmed by 4 bases and V by 7 bases; bases with no gene match: 10. The chain's CDR3 is CASTATGLGYEQYF. The CDR3 DNA sequence: TGTGCCAGCACCGCGACAGGGTTAGGTTACGAGCAGTACTTC.

A single count supports this clone. The chain carries TRBV5-6 and TRBJ2-1, with a possible D match to TRBD1 (5 bases). Germline CDR1 SGHDT, CDR2 YYEEEE. This CDR3 spans 13 amino acids. With 8 bases removed from V and 3 bases from J, the gap between germline ends came to 12 bases. The CDR3 DNA reads as TGTGCCAGGATAGGGGTTTTCTACAATGAGCAGTTCTTC. It yields the protein CARIGVFYNEQFF.

The V and J genes are TRBV6-6 and TRBJ2-5; D remains ambiguous. V lost 6 bases to trimming and J lost 1 base, with 3 bases between them. The CDR3 sequence is 11 residues long. Germline V CDR1 and CDR2: MNHNY, SVGAGI (reference sequence). CDR3 protein: CASRVQETQYF. The CDR3, as DNA: TGTGCCAGCAGAGTCCAAGAGACCCAGTACTTC.

This sequence joins TRBV10-3 and TRBJ2-1, with TRBD2 as a possible D gene (6 bases). Germline V lookup: CDR1 ENHRY, CDR2 SYGVKD. The V end was cut by 3 bases, the J end by 9 bases, with 12 bases between. CDR3 length: 13 amino acids. For the CDR3, the DNA is TGTGCCATCAGTGACCCCGGGGAGGTTGAGCAGTTCTTC. It specifies CAISDPGEVEQFF.

The chain uses TRBV28 and TRBJ1-1; D is uncertain. This CDR3 region has 15 residues. V lost 2 bases to trimming and J lost 3 bases, with 13 bases between them. Germline V gives CDR1 MDHEN, CDR2 SYDVKM. In DNA form, the CDR3 reads TGTGCCAGCAGTTTAGGCAGCCTCGGGGACACTGAAGCTTTCTTT. Translated: CASSLGSLGDTEAFF.

This clone was found a few times. V usage is TRBV5-1 and J usage is TRBJ2-7, with 10 bases lining up with TRBD1. The CDR3 extends over 13 amino acids. V trimming: 4 bases; J trimming: 5 bases; junction bases outside the gene matches: 3. Germline lookup yields CDR1 SGHRS and CDR2 YFSETQ. The CDR3 sequence is CASSDGQGDEQYF. CDR3 sequence (DNA): TGCGCCAGCAGCGACGGACAGGGGGACGAGCAGTACTTC.

This clone is categorized as medium-sized (0.01 to 0.1%). The rearrangement joins TRBV5-5 to TRBJ1-1, with TRBD1 as a possible D gene (5 bases). Germline CDR1 reads SGHKS; CDR2 reads YYEKEE (reference sequence). This CDR3 is built from 14 residues. The V end was cut by 4 bases, the J end by 1 base, with 11 bases between. The CDR3 nucleotides read TGTGCCAGCAGCCTGGGACTTGGGAACACTGAAGCTTTCTTT. Protein product: CASSLGLGNTEAFF.

This clone was observed a few times. The chain couples TRBV9 to TRBJ2-5; D tentatively fits TRBD1 or TRBD2 (5 bases each). The V end lost 5 bases, the J end lost 6 bases, and 20 bases lay between the germline ends. Per the germline V gene, CDR1 is SGDLS and CDR2 is YYNGEE. This CDR3 contains 15 residues. CDR3 in amino acids: CASSRGGADGQTQYF. The DNA for the CDR3 is TGTGCCAGCAGTCGGGGCGGAGCTGATGGTCAGACCCAGTACTTC.

The chain combines TRBV29-1 with TRBJ1-2, with D unclear. The V end was cut by 3 bases, the J end by 4 bases, with 12 bases between. Germline CDR1 is SQVTM and CDR2 is ANQGSEA. CDR3 size: 13 residues. CDR3 loop: CSVEEGLGYGYTF. The CDR3 DNA sequence: TGCAGCGTTGAGGAGGGTTTGGGCTATGGCTACACCTTC.

This clone was counted only a few times. The genes are TRBV4-1 and TRBJ2-7, with TRBD2 identical over 8 bases. This CDR3 contains 16 residues. J lost 0 bases, V lost 1 base, and 5 bases had no gene match. The germline V gene encodes CDR1 MGHRA and CDR2 YSYEKL. The CDR3 DNA reads as TGCGCCAGCAGCCAAGTTCTAGCGGGTCTCTCCTACGAGCAGTACTTC. Residues: CASSQVLAGLSYEQYF.

This clone was counted between two and nine times. This chain connects TRBV7-2 to TRBJ2-1; possibly TRBD2 for D (6 bases). The CDR3 contains 14 residues. Trimming shortened V by 6 bases and J by 2 bases, and 11 bases separated the two germline ends. Per germline, CDR1 SGHTA and CDR2 FQGNSA. CDR3: CASREGGPYNEQFF. The CDR3 DNA is TGTGCCAGCAGGGAGGGCGGCCCCTACAATGAGCAGTTCTTC. The entire variable domain, with the rest obtained from reference TRBV7-2 and TRBJ2-1, is as follows: GAGVSQSPSNKVTEKGKDVELRCDPISGHTALYWYRQSLGQGLEFLIYFQGNSAPDKSGLPSDRFSAERTGGSVSTLTIQRTQQEDSAVYLCASREGGPYNEQFFGPGTRLTVL.

This clone was picked up a small number of times. The chain joins TRBV29-1 to TRBJ1-2, with a tentative D call TRBD1 (5 bases). This CDR3 is built from 13 residues. The germline CDR1 and CDR2 sequences are SQVTM and ANQGSEA. Trimming took off 7 bases at V and 3 bases at J, with 15 bases between the two ends. Here the CDR3 reads CSAALQVDYGYTF. The CDR3, as DNA: TGCAGCGCTGCCCTACAGGTCGACTATGGCTACACCTTC.

This clone came up a few times. This chain connects TRBV4-3 to TRBJ1-4, with D hard to call. CDR1 is LGHNA and CDR2 is YSLEER in the germline V gene. The CDR3 length is 11 residues. The V gene lost 3 bases and the J gene lost 7 bases, with 3 bases spanning the gap. Here the CDR3 reads CASSQGEKLFF. In DNA form, the CDR3 reads TGCGCCAGCAGCCAGGGTGAAAAACTGTTTTTT.

The genes are TRBV7-3 and TRBJ2-7; D perhaps matches TRBD2 (6 bases). The CDR3 consists of 14 residues. Germline-derived CDR1 and CDR2 are SGHTA and FQGTGA. Trimming removed 5 bases from V and 3 bases from J, with 14 bases in between. Written as DNA, the CDR3 is TGTGCCAGCAGCCCGTCGGGAGAAAACTACGAGCAGTACTTC. Translation: CASSPSGENYEQYF.